The 3 T cell receptor beta chains given below trace back to one sample, sequenced in a study of T cells in localized non-small cell lung cancer. Profiling relied on immunoSEQ multiplex PCR, and the TCRdb table lists in-frame clones only, not all of them. The data contain tens of thousands of clones, about 87% of them singletons. The source material was peripheral blood, sampled before any cancer treatment. The receptor source for this set is a man aged 40 to 70 with stage I squamous cell lung carcinoma.

This clone has just one count. The chain joins TRBV4-1 to TRBJ2-7; D gene unclear. The CDR3 is 15 amino acids. V was cut by 0 bases and J by 0 bases, with 9 bases left in between. Germline lookup yields CDR1 MGHRA and CDR2 YSYEKL. The CDR3 DNA follows: TGCGCCAGCAGCCAAGACAGTTCGTTCTCCTACGAGCAGTACTTC. Its protein product is CASSQDSSFSYEQYF.

The J gene is TRBJ2-3, the V gene TRBV6-6; D remains unclear. The CDR3 is made up of 12 amino acids. Germline CDR1 is MNHNY and CDR2 is SVGAGI (reference sequence). V was clipped by 2 bases and J by 5 bases, with 5 bases between them. The CDR3 DNA follows: TGTGCCAGCAGTTACATGGGAGATACGCAGTATTTT. This gives the protein CASSYMGDTQYF.

The chain combines TRBV28 with TRBJ2-5, with 7 bases aligning to TRBD2. V shed 6 bases and J 5 bases; nucleotides not matched to a gene: 9. This CDR3 has 14 amino acids. CDR1 and CDR2 from the germline V gene are MDHEN and SYDVKM. The CDR3 coding sequence is TGTGCCAGCAGAAGGGAGGGAGGTAGGGAGACCCAGTACTTC. It yields the protein CASRREGGRETQYF.